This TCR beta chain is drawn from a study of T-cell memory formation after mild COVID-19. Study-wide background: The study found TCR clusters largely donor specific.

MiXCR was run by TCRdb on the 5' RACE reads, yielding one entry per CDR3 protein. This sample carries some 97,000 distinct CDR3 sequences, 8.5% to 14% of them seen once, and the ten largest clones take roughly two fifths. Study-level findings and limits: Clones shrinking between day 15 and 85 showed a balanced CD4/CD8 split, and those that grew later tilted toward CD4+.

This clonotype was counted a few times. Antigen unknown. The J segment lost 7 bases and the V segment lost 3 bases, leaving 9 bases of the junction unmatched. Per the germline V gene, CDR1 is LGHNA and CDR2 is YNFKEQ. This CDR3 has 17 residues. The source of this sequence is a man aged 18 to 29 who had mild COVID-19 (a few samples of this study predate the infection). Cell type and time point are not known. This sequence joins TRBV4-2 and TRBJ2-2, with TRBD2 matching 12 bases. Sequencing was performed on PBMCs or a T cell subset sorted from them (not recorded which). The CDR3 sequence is CASSQEASGGVGGELFF. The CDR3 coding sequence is TGTGCCAGCAGCCAGGAGGCTAGCGGGGGGGTTGGCGGGGAGCTGTTTTTT.